A single sample gave rise to the 14 T cell receptor beta chains below, sequenced in a study of CD8+ T cells in alopecia areata listed by TCRdb under 2018. Libraries were prepared through the immunoSEQ multiplex PCR assay. RNA was extracted from all samples and reverse transcribed into cDNA as template for TCR sequencing. This immuneACCESS table, as held by TCRdb, lists in-frame sequences with V and J called but not all clones. Of the missing ones, under half trace to an unresolved V gene in checked studies; the others have no known cause. This sample gives 110,000 or so clones in total; 50% to 65% of them show up just once. In total, the top ten clones hold about 3.3% of the sample. The time point label, read with the paper, signifies: 20 to 30 weeks on oral tofacitinib. Sample treatment or condition, as interpreted from the label and publication: oral pan-JAK inhibitor, 5-10 mg twice daily. This specimen consisted of CD4+ T cells sorted from blood, obtained at week 24, from a patient treated with tofacitinib. The receptor source for this set is a human donor with alopecia areata.

The V call is TRBV30, the J call TRBJ1-4; 7 bases align to TRBD1. The V segment lost 5 bases and the J segment 13 bases; nucleotides outside the gene matches: 4. Germline V gene sequence: CDR1 GTSNPN, CDR2 SVGIG (reference sequence). The CDR3 covers 10 residues. The CDR3 DNA sequence: TGTGCCTGGGGACAGGCGCGACTGTTTTTT. It is translated as CAWGQARLFF. Variable domain in full (rest from reference TRBV30 and TRBJ1-4): SQTIHQWPATLVQPVGSPLSLECTVEGTSNPNLYWYRQAAGRGLQLLFYSVGIGQISSEVPQNLSASRPQDRQFILSSKKLLLSDSGFYLCAWGQARLFFGSGTQLSVL.

The V call is TRBV6-5, the J call TRBJ2-1, with TRBD2 matching over 11 bases. CDR1 MNHEY and CDR2 SVGAGI come from the germline V gene. J was trimmed by 6 bases and V by 7 bases; bases with no gene match: 5. The CDR3 loop spans 14 amino acids. The CDR3 sequence is CASKVGLAGNEQFF. CDR3 nucleotides: TGTGCCAGCAAGGTCGGACTAGCGGGCAATGAGCAGTTCTTC.

V usage is TRBV13 and J usage is TRBJ2-3; TRBD1 agrees at 11 bases. V was pared by 4 bases and J by 4 bases, with 10 bases of the junction left unmatched. This CDR3 has 17 amino acids. Per the germline V gene, CDR1 is PRHDT and CDR2 is FYEKMQ (reference sequence). This CDR3 reads CASSSRDRGFGADTQYF. In nucleotides, the CDR3 is TGTGCCAGCAGCTCCCGGGACAGGGGGTTTGGCGCAGATACGCAGTATTTT.

J is TRBJ2-6 and V is TRBV4-3; D gene uncertain. Germline CDR1 and CDR2: LGHNA and YSLEER. The CDR3 loop spans 16 amino acids. Trimming stripped 0 bases from V and 2 bases from J, with 8 bases between. This CDR3 is CASSQDIGPGANVLTF. In nucleotides, the CDR3 is TGCGCCAGCAGCCAAGATATCGGCCCTGGGGCCAACGTCCTGACTTTC.

The chain is built from TRBV14 and TRBJ2-1; 9 bases align to TRBD1. The V gene's germline CDR1 is SGHDN and CDR2 FVKESK. The ends lost 6 bases at V and 9 bases at J; junction bases unmatched: 12. The CDR3 extends over 15 amino acids. CDR3 loop: CASSDRDRVQGEQFF. The CDR3 DNA reads as TGTGCCAGCAGTGATCGGGACAGGGTCCAGGGTGAGCAGTTCTTC.

V usage is TRBV29-1 and J usage is TRBJ1-2; possible D gene TRBD1, 6 bases. The germline V gene encodes CDR1 SQVTM and CDR2 ANQGSEA. The CDR3 has 13 amino acids. V was shortened by 5 bases and J by 6 bases, with 16 bases between the two germline ends. CDR3 loop: CSVRGGREDGYTF. The CDR3 coding sequence is TGCAGCGTTCGTGGGGGGCGGGAAGATGGCTACACCTTC.

The V gene is TRBV29-1, the J gene TRBJ2-3; 15 positions match TRBD2. J lost 9 bases, V lost 5 bases, and 6 bases had no gene match. This CDR3 comprises 14 residues. CDR1 is SQVTM and CDR2 is ANQGSEA in the germline V gene. The CDR3 spells CSVKGLAGGGTQYF. CDR3 nucleotides: TGCAGCGTTAAGGGACTAGCGGGGGGTGGCACGCAGTATTTT.

A few counts support this clone. The V gene is TRBV6-6, the J gene TRBJ1-2, with D possibly TRBD1 on 6 matching bases. V was clipped by 5 bases and J by 7 bases, with 14 bases between them. The CDR3 contains 13 residues. Per germline, CDR1 MNHNY and CDR2 SVGAGI (reference sequence). DNA for the CDR3: TGTGCCAGCAGTCCATCAGGGGTAACTGGCTACACCTTC. Amino acids: CASSPSGVTGYTF.

This sequence joins TRBV15 and TRBJ1-3; D remains unclear. V shed 1 base and J shed 12 bases, with 13 bases lying between them. This CDR3 contains 13 residues. CDR1 is LNHNV, CDR2 YYDKDF, per germline (reference sequence). The DNA of the CDR3 is TGTGCCACCAGCAGAGGCACTGAGGAGGGCATATATTTT. This encodes CATSRGTEEGIYF.

CDR3 nucleotides: TGTGCCAGCTCACTCCTCCGTAGGGAGCTGTTTTTT. Amino acid sequence: CASSLLRRELFF. This chain connects TRBV18 to TRBJ2-2; unclear D gene. The V gene's germline CDR1 is KGHSH and CDR2 LQKENI. The V end was cut by 4 bases, the J end by 9 bases, with 9 bases between. CDR3 length: 12 residues.

V gene TRBV7-2 combines with J gene TRBJ2-5, with D possibly matching TRBD1 (6 bases). CDR1 SGHTA and CDR2 FQGNSA come from the germline V gene. CDR3 size: 14 residues. V gave up 5 bases and J gave up 7 bases, with 17 bases separating them. The CDR3 DNA reads as TGTGCCAGCAGCCTCCCAGGGGATCGAGGGACCCAGTACTTC. This gives the protein CASSLPGDRGTQYF.

This clone was seen a handful of times. The chain joins TRBV7-9 to TRBJ2-1; D is ambiguous. CDR3 length equals 13 residues. Germline V CDR1 and CDR2: SEHNR, FQNEAQ (reference sequence). Trimming cost V 1 base and J 5 bases, with 6 bases left between them. The CDR3 bases are TGTGCCAGCAGCTTAGAACTAAACAATGAGCAGTTCTTC. As protein: CASSLELNNEQFF.

The V gene is TRBV19, the J gene TRBJ1-5; D might be TRBD1 (5 bases). This CDR3 has 15 amino acids. The germline CDR1 and CDR2 sequences are LNHDA and SQIVND (reference sequence). V gave up 2 bases and J gave up 3 bases, with 11 bases separating them. The CDR3 coding sequence is TGTGCCAGTAGTATAAGGGACGGTTACAATCAGCCCCAGCATTTT. Translating it yields CASSIRDGYNQPQHF.

This clone was counted only a few times. The chain links TRBV6-1 to TRBJ1-5; D not certain. V was pared by 3 bases and J by 4 bases, with 10 bases between. From germline, CDR1 is MNHNS and CDR2 SASEGT. The CDR3 extends over 14 amino acids. The chain's CDR3 is CASSEGQRNQPQHF. As DNA, the CDR3 is TGTGCCAGCAGTGAGGGTCAGCGGAATCAGCCCCAGCATTTT.